A single sample is the source of the 21 T cell receptor beta chains below, sequenced in a study of T cell clonality in common variable immunodeficiency. TCRdb's copy holds only in-frame clones and misses some; the assay was immunoSEQ multiplex PCR. This sample carries about 52,000 clones, none of them present only once. The sequenced material came from peripheral blood mononuclear cells. The source of these receptors is a person aged 18-70 years in good health.

There are many counts of this clone. The read stops 3 residues short of the end of the CDR3; the missing end is completed from the germline J gene. The gene calls are TRBV20-1 and TRBJ1-2; TRBD1 agrees at 7 bases. V trimming: 5 bases; J trimming: 4 bases; junction bases outside the gene matches: 7. The germline V gene encodes CDR1 DFQATT and CDR2 SNEGSKA (reference sequence). The length of the CDR3 is 13 residues. The CDR3: CSALGTDSYGYTF. Partial CDR3 DNA: TGCAGTGCTTTGGGGACAGACAGCTATGGC.

This clone was observed a handful of times. The sequence runs out 3 residues before the end of the CDR3; the remainder is reconstructed from the germline J gene. The V call is TRBV7-6, the J call TRBJ2-2; TRBD2 is a possible D gene (5 bases). This CDR3 has 16 residues. The V gene's germline CDR1 is SGHVS and CDR2 FNYEAQ. Trimming took off 5 bases at V and 0 bases at J, with 13 bases between the two ends. The CDR3 spells CASSPGVASNTGELFF. The sequenced part of the CDR3 DNA is TGTGCCAGCAGCCCTGGGGTAGCGTCGAACACCGGGGAG.

This clone was picked up many times. The CDR3 end is not reached by the read, which stops 3 residues before it; the germline J gene fills it in. The chain links TRBV6-4 to TRBJ2-1; weak D call: TRBD2 (6 bases). CDR3 length: 14 residues. V was trimmed by 5 bases and J by 8 bases, leaving 16 bases between them. Looked up from germline, CDR1 is MRHNA and CDR2 is SNTAGT. CDR3 in amino acids: CASSRRVGVDEQFF. The sequenced CDR3 bases are TGTGCCAGCAGTAGGAGGGTAGGGGTTGATGAG.

Comment on this clone: The read falls 3 residues short of the CDR3 end, and the missing part is taken from the germline J gene. The rearrangement links TRBV20-1 to TRBJ1-6; TRBD1 matches at 8 bases. The CDR3 is made up of 12 amino acids. The germline gives CDR1 DFQATT, CDR2 SNEGSKA (reference sequence). CDR3 bases read: TGCAGTGCTAGGGACAGGGAGGATCCC. It specifies CSARDREDP. The whole CDR3 region reads CSARDREDPLHF.

Regarding this clone: The CDR3 goes on 3 residues after the read ends, and that part is filled in from the germline J gene. The V gene is TRBV5-1, the J gene TRBJ1-1; no clear D gene. The germline V and J ends were trimmed by 0 bases and 1 base, with 7 bases remaining between them. Germline V CDR1 and CDR2: SGHRS, YFSETQ. The CDR3 sequence is 14 residues long. The chain's CDR3 is CASSLASRNTEAFF. The CDR3 bases that were read are TGCGCCAGCAGCTTGGCCTCGCGGAACACTGAA.

This clone showed up just a few times. The sequenced part of the CDR3 DNA is TGTGCCAGCAGGGCAGTAGGAAACACC. It encodes CASRAVGNT. The entire CDR3 reads CASRAVGNTIYF. The rearrangement uses TRBV6-4 and TRBJ1-3; D gene unclear. The CDR3 is cut off 3 residues early in the read; its end comes from the germline J gene. Germline-derived CDR1 and CDR2 are MRHNA and SNTAGT. V lost 6 bases and J lost 4, with 7 bases in between. The CDR3 totals 12 residues.

A note on this clone: The CDR3 is cut off 3 residues early in the read; its end comes from the germline J gene. The chain couples TRBV2 to TRBJ1-5; TRBD1 might be the D (6 bases). Trimming pared 7 bases from V and 3 bases from J, leaving 13 bases between. This CDR3 has 14 amino acids. CDR1 and CDR2 (germline): SNHLY, FYNNEI. The sequenced part of the CDR3 DNA is TGTGCCAGCAAGGGACACGGCCTCAATCAGCCC. Its protein product is CASKGHGLNQP. The entire CDR3 protein reads CASKGHGLNQPQHF.

This clone was detected ten times or more. The read halts 3 residues ahead of the CDR3 end, with the missing end drawn from the germline J gene. The chain links TRBV30 to TRBJ2-7; D not certain. The V gene lost 1 base and the J gene lost 4 bases, with 14 bases spanning the gap. The CDR3 runs to 14 residues. Germline V gene lookup returns CDR1 GTSNPN and CDR2 SVGIG (reference sequence). Incomplete CDR3 DNA: TGTGCCTGGAGTGAGGCGGCCCAGCTTTACGAG. It yields the protein CAWSEAAQLYE. The complete CDR3 reads CAWSEAAQLYEQYF. Complete variable domain (other parts from reference TRBV30 and TRBJ2-7): SQTIHQWPATLVQPVGSPLSLECTVEGTSNPNLYWYRQAAGRGLQLLFYSVGIGQISSEVPQNLSASRPQDRQFILSSKKLLLSDSGFYLCAWSEAAQLYEQYFGPGTRLTVT.

This clone appeared many times. The CDR3 end falls 3 residues outside the read, so it is completed with the germline J gene. The chain couples TRBV10-1 to TRBJ2-3; TRBD1 matches at 9 bases. Germline V gives CDR1 WNHNN, CDR2 SYGVQD (reference sequence). The V and J ends lost 8 bases and 2 bases, in that order; junction bases with no gene match: 8. This CDR3 spans 15 amino acids. This CDR3 is CASAPGTGLTDTQYF. The CDR3 bases that were read are TGCGCCAGCGCTCCCGGGACAGGGCTCACAGATACG.

This clone has at least ten counts. The read is 3 residues too short to cover the CDR3 end, so that end is filled in from the germline J gene. The chain joins TRBV19 to TRBJ1-2, with a weak D call TRBD1 (5 bases). There are 12 residues in the CDR3. V shed 3 bases and J shed 7 bases, with 9 bases lying between them. Germline V gene lookup returns CDR1 LNHDA and CDR2 SQIVND (reference sequence). The CDR3: CASSIPGFGYTF. The CDR3 DNA, read in part, is TGTGCCAGTAGTATCCCAGGGTTTGGC.

In its sample, this clone was seen many times. The read ends 3 residues early relative to the CDR3; the germline J gene fills the gap. The genes are TRBV6-2 or TRBV6-3 and TRBJ2-7; TRBD1 matches at 8 bases. Unmatched junction bases numbered 8, after V lost 4 bases and J lost 3 bases. The CDR3 spans 15 residues. Germline V gene data show CDR1 as MNHEY and CDR2 as SVGEGT. The sequenced part of the CDR3 DNA is TGTGCCAGCAGTTCAGCCGGGACAGGAGGCTACGAG. It is translated as CASSSAGTGGYE. The whole CDR3 sequence reads CASSSAGTGGYEQYF.

A word on this clone: The CDR3 end lies 3 residues beyond the end of the read and is filled in from the germline J gene. The chain combines TRBV7-8 with TRBJ1-4; D not resolved. V was cut by 0 bases and J by 5 bases, with 10 bases left in between. This CDR3 has 15 residues. CDR1 is SGHVS and CDR2 is FQNEAQ in the germline V gene. CDR3 bases read: TGTGCCAGCAGCTTAGCGGGCAGAACCAATGAAAAA. Its protein product is CASSLAGRTNEK. Given in full, the CDR3 is CASSLAGRTNEKLFF.

This clone came up many times. The CDR3 end lies 3 residues beyond the end of the read and is filled in from the germline J gene. The chain links TRBV30 to TRBJ1-5; D perhaps matches TRBD1 (5 bases). CDR3 length: 13 residues. V gave up 2 bases and J gave up 7 bases, with 12 bases separating them. Germline V gene sequence: CDR1 GTSNPN, CDR2 SVGIG (reference sequence). The CDR3 spells CAWSREGNQPQHF. The covered CDR3 bases are TGTGCCTGGAGTCGAGAGGGGAACCAGCCC.

As concerns this clone: The CDR3 is cut off 3 residues early in the read; its end comes from the germline J gene. Other DNA sequences in the same sample also yield this CDR3. The chain is built from TRBV7-9 and TRBJ2-2, with 9 bases aligning to TRBD2. With 3 bases clipped from V and 6 bases from J, the junction kept 2 bases outside the gene matches. The CDR3 is 14 amino acids. Looked up from germline, CDR1 is SEHNR and CDR2 is FQNEAQ (reference sequence). The CDR3 is CASSLRGGSGELFF. The part of the CDR3 DNA that was read is TGTGCCAGCAGCTTGCGGGGGGGCTCCGGGGAG.

The table lists this clone with a few counts. A read error may produce the germline difference seen at one junction end. Read data end 3 residues before the CDR3 end; the end is taken from the germline J gene. Other DNA sequences in the same sample also yield this CDR3. This chain joins TRBV5-1 and TRBJ2-2, with a weak D call TRBD2 (6 bases). This CDR3 has 16 residues. Per germline, CDR1 SGHRS and CDR2 YFSETQ. CDR3: CASSPGVGRNTGELFF. CDR3 bases read: TGCGCCAGCAGTCCGGGGGTAGGGAGGAACACTGGGGAG.

As to this clone: Read data end 3 residues before the CDR3 end; the end is taken from the germline J gene. The V call is TRBV11-3, the J call TRBJ2-7; D possibly corresponds to TRBD1 (6 bases). Germline lookup yields CDR1 SGHNT and CDR2 YENEEA. The ends were cut back, 1 base at V and 3 bases at J, with 13 bases in the middle. This CDR3 region has 15 residues. The CDR3 protein is CASSLGPGQSYEQYF. The part of the CDR3 DNA that was read is TGTGCCAGCAGCTTAGGCCCCGGACAGAGCTACGAG.

CDR3 region: CASTTTGQGWSGANVLFF. Incomplete CDR3 DNA: TGTGCCAGTACCACAACAGGACAGGGTTGGTCTGGGGCCAACGTG. The gene calls are TRBV19 and TRBJ2-2, with TRBD1 matching 8 bases. The observed sequence ends 3 residues before the CDR3 terminus, with the missing tail filled in from the germline J gene. Germline-derived CDR1 and CDR2 are LNHDA and SQIVND (reference sequence). The CDR3 is made up of 18 amino acids. Filled out from reference TRBV19 and TRBJ2-2, the complete variable domain reads DGGITQSPKYLFRKEGQNVTLSCEQNLNHDAMYWYRQDPGQGLRLIYYSQIVNDFQKGDIAEGYSVSREKKESFPLTVTSAQKNPTAFYLCASTTTGQGWSGANVLFFGEGSRLTVL.

Notes on this clone: The junction differs from germline at one of its ends, possibly a read error. Read coverage stops 3 residues before the CDR3 terminus; the germline J gene supplies the remainder. The sample has other DNA sequences that encode this CDR3 too. V and J are TRBV7-9 and TRBJ1-3, with D perhaps TRBD1 (6 bases). The CDR3 loop spans 15 amino acids. Germline V CDR1 and CDR2: SEHNR, FQNEAQ (reference sequence). The sequenced part of the CDR3 DNA is TGTGCCAGCAGCCCTTTCAGGGGCTCTGGAAACACG. Its protein product is CASSPFRGSGNT. The full CDR3 is CASSPFRGSGNTIYF.

Concerning this clone itself: The CDR3 end falls 3 residues outside the read, so it is completed with the germline J gene. The chain carries TRBV11-3 and TRBJ2-3, with D uncertain. The ends were cut back, 1 base at V and 2 bases at J, with 10 bases in the middle. Germline-derived CDR1 and CDR2 are SGHNT and YENEEA. The CDR3 sequence is 15 residues long. This CDR3 is CASSLVGISTDTQYF. Partial CDR3 DNA: TGTGCCAGCAGCTTAGTGGGCATCTCCACAGATACG.

This clone showed up many times. The CDR3 end lies 3 residues beyond the end of the read and is filled in from the germline J gene. This chain links TRBV5-1 with TRBJ1-5, with 7 positions matching TRBD1. Germline CDR1 reads SGHRS; CDR2 reads YFSETQ. The CDR3 contains 15 residues. Trimming cost V 0 bases and J 3 bases; bases outside gene matches: 3. Incomplete CDR3 DNA: TGCGCCAGCAGCTTGGAGGGACAGCCCAATCAGCCC. It specifies CASSLEGQPNQP. The whole CDR3 is CASSLEGQPNQPQHF.

This clone was detected many times. From the germline J gene comes the end of the CDR3, since the read stops 3 residues before it. J is TRBJ1-4 and V is TRBV29-1; no clear D. The CDR3 is 17 residues long. Trimming removed 4 bases from V and 0 bases from J, with 18 bases in between. Per germline, CDR1 SQVTM and CDR2 ANQGSEA. CDR3 DNA (partial): TGCAGCGTTGGAATTCAGGCACCAACCGCAACTAATGAAAAA. Its protein product is CSVGIQAPTATNEK. In full, the CDR3 is CSVGIQAPTATNEKLFF.